This is a list of T cell receptor beta chains from one sample in a study of T cells in Graves' hyperthyroidism and ophthalmopathy. One entry per CDR3 protein, called by TCRdb with MiXCR from the multiplex PCR reads. Among hundreds of thousands of distinct CDR3 sequences listed, about 16% were seen once. Sequenced sample: blood. All receptors derive from a woman aged 60-75 years with Graves' ophthalmopathy. The CDR3 runs from the conserved cysteine through the conserved F or W. D genes are given only for firm matches. For some rows the clone size is stated as once, few or many, or as a class when expanded; others skip it.

>TRBV4-1|once|TRBJ2-2|-
CASRLGQFTGELFF
TGCGCCAGCAGGCTTGGACAGTTCACCGGGGAGCTGTTTTTT
>TRBV6-1|many|TRBJ2-2|TRBD1
CASIGTANTGELFF
TGTGCCAGCATCGGGACAGCCAACACCGGGGAGCTGTTTTTT
>TRBV7-7|few|TRBJ2-5|-
CASSKEGPETQYF
TGTGCCAGCAGCAAGGAGGGCCCAGAGACCCAGTACTTC
>TRBV27|few|TRBJ2-7|-
CASSLGGTSPYEQYF
TGTGCCAGCAGTTTGGGTGGGACGTCCCCATACGAGCAGTACTTC
>TRBV7-2|few|TRBJ2-5|TRBD1
CASSRQGRQETQYF
TGTGCCAGCAGCCGACAGGGGAGGCAAGAGACCCAGTACTTC
>TRBV5-1|many|TRBJ2-2|TRBD2
CASSPLREALRDGELFF
TGCGCCAGCAGCCCCCTGCGGGAGGCCCTTCGGGACGGGGAGCTGTTTTTT
>TRBV4-1|-|TRBJ1-3|TRBD1
CASSPGGQGATGNTIYF
TGCGCCAGCAGCCCTGGAGGACAGGGGGCAACTGGAAACACCATATATTTT
>TRBV12-3/TRBV12-4|many|TRBJ1-1|-
CASSLGRGGEAFF
TGTGCCAGCAGTTTAGGCAGGGGAGGGGAAGCTTTCTTT
>TRBV20-1|few|TRBJ2-4|-
CSAPLGRAGNIQYF
TGCAGTGCCCCTCTTGGGCGGGCCGGAAACATTCAGTACTTC
>TRBV30|many|TRBJ1-6|-
CAWSVRVSNSPLHF
TGTGCCTGGAGTGTACGAGTCAGTAATTCACCCCTCCACTTT
>TRBV30|many|TRBJ2-3|TRBD2
CAYRGLAGAEGRDTQYF
TGTGCCTATAGAGGCCTAGCGGGAGCGGAGGGTAGAGATACGCAGTATTTT
>TRBV7-2|many|TRBJ1-1|-
CASSLEGRAFF
TGTGCCAGCAGCTTAGAGGGTCGAGCTTTCTTT
>TRBV18|many|TRBJ2-5|TRBD2
CASSPPLRLAEETQYF
TGTGCCAGCTCACCACCCCTCCGCCTAGCGGAAGAGACCCAGTACTTC
>TRBV18|many|TRBJ2-1|-
CASSPRAGDHEQFF
TGTGCCAGCTCACCACGGGCCGGGGACCATGAGCAGTTCTTC
>TRBV6-1|few|TRBJ2-2|-
CASSEAGGDTGELFF
TGTGCCAGCAGTGAAGCGGGAGGTGACACCGGGGAGCTGTTTTTT
>TRBV7-2|many|TRBJ1-5|-
CASSLNSNQPQHF
TGTGCCAGCAGCTTAAATAGCAATCAGCCCCAGCATTTT
>TRBV24-1|many|TRBJ2-1|-
CATSDVQEWERWSGSYNEQFF
TGTGCCACCAGTGATGTACAGGAGTGGGAACGTTGGTCAGGCTCCTACAATGAGCAGTTCTTC
>TRBV12-5|many|TRBJ2-1|TRBD2
CASGFPQGLATTKDEQFF
TGTGCTAGTGGTTTTCCTCAGGGACTAGCGACTACAAAGGATGAGCAGTTCTTC
>TRBV6-5|-|TRBJ1-5|-
CASSYGGGQPQHF
TGTGCCAGCAGTTACGGGGGGGGTCAGCCCCAGCATTTT
>TRBV19|-|TRBJ2-7|-
CASSTADSAKFYEQYF
TGTGCCAGTAGTACCGCGGACAGCGCGAAATTCTACGAGCAGTACTTC
>TRBV28|many|TRBJ2-2|-
CASSLYPAGNTGELFF
TGTGCCAGCAGTTTATATCCAGCGGGTAACACCGGGGAGCTGTTTTTT
>TRBV3-1|many|TRBJ2-7|-
CASSQDGRIHEQYF
TGTGCCAGCAGCCAAGATGGGCGGATCCACGAGCAGTACTTC
>TRBV29-1|many|TRBJ2-1|-
CSVLSRSWPNEQFF
TGCAGCGTCCTCTCTCGCTCCTGGCCGAATGAGCAGTTCTTC
>TRBV3-1|few|TRBJ1-6|-
CASSQDSAGMMGSPLHF
TGTGCCAGCAGCCAAGATTCGGCAGGGATGATGGGGTCACCCCTCCACTTT
>TRBV14|-|TRBJ1-6|-
CASSQDPRGISPLHF
TGTGCCAGCAGCCAAGATCCTCGTGGGATTTCACCCCTCCACTTT
>TRBV6-1|few|TRBJ1-4|-
CASRNPGDEKLFF
TGTGCCAGCCGAAACCCGGGCGATGAAAAACTGTTTTTT
>TRBV11-3|-|TRBJ2-2|-
CASSQEGGLDGELFF
TGTGCCAGCAGCCAGGAAGGAGGGTTGGACGGGGAGCTGTTTTTT
>TRBV11-1|many|TRBJ2-7|-
CASSWGLSYEQYF
TGTGCCAGCAGCTGGGGCCTCTCCTACGAGCAGTACTTC
>TRBV20-1|-|TRBJ2-3|TRBD1
CSAPRGQGADTQYF
TGCAGTGCGCCTAGGGGACAGGGGGCGGATACGCAGTATTTT
>TRBV28|many|TRBJ2-7|-
CASSSLARSGEQYF
TGTGCCAGCAGTTCTCTAGCGAGGTCCGGGGAGCAGTACTTC
>TRBV11-1|-|TRBJ2-7|TRBD2
CASSLPGTSESYEQYF
TGTGCCAGCAGCTTACCCGGGACTAGCGAGTCCTACGAGCAGTACTTC
>TRBV24-1|-|TRBJ2-3|-
CATSGWGTDTDTQYF
TGTGCCACCAGTGGGTGGGGAACGGACACAGATACGCAGTATTTT
>TRBV5-1|many|TRBJ2-2|-
CASSLVPGEAGELFF
TGCGCCAGCAGCTTGGTACCAGGGGAGGCCGGGGAGCTGTTTTTT
>TRBV24-1|many|TRBJ2-6|TRBD1
CATSDSYRGRGANVLTF
TGTGCCACCAGTGATTCCTACAGGGGGCGTGGGGCCAACGTCCTGACTTTC
>TRBV2|-|TRBJ1-5|TRBD1
CASGGTGKNSNQPQHF
TGTGCCAGCGGTGGGACAGGGAAGAATAGCAATCAGCCCCAGCATTTT
>TRBV12-5|many|TRBJ2-7|-
CASGSSQGGFYEQYF
TGTGCTAGTGGTTCGTCCCAAGGGGGTTTCTACGAGCAGTACTTC
>TRBV10-3|-|TRBJ1-6|-
CAIRAWGENSPLHF
TGTGCCATCAGGGCCTGGGGGGAGAATTCACCCCTCCACTTT
>TRBV5-1|many|TRBJ1-1|-
CASSPAGSMNTEAFF
TGCGCCAGCAGCCCTGCCGGGTCTATGAACACTGAAGCTTTCTTT
>TRBV3-1|many|TRBJ2-2|TRBD2
CASSRGLAGGGTGELFF
TGTGCCAGCAGCAGAGGACTAGCGGGAGGTGGCACCGGGGAGCTGTTTTTT
>TRBV12-3/TRBV12-4|many|TRBJ1-3|-
CASTFGHVAGNTIYF
TGTGCCAGCACCTTCGGACACGTCGCGGGAAACACCATATATTTT
>TRBV15|few|TRBJ2-1|TRBD2
CATSRDWPSGSDYNEQFF
TGTGCCACCAGCAGAGATTGGCCTAGCGGGAGCGATTACAATGAGCAGTTCTTC
>TRBV27|many|TRBJ2-7|TRBD1
CASTPRTGTPYEQYF
TGTGCCAGCACCCCCCGGACAGGAACCCCCTACGAGCAGTACTTC
>TRBV2|few|TRBJ2-6|TRBD1
CASRESSTGAGANVLTF
TGTGCCAGCAGGGAATCCAGCACAGGGGCGGGGGCCAACGTCCTGACTTTC
>TRBV4-1|many|TRBJ1-4|-
CASRDSTPGEKLFF
TGCGCCAGCCGCGACAGCACACCGGGTGAAAAACTGTTTTTT
>TRBV19|-|TRBJ2-3|TRBD1
CASSIWAGQDNQPQYF
TGTGCCAGTAGTATTTGGGCCGGACAGGACAATCAGCCCCAGTATTTT
>TRBV20-1|many|TRBJ2-7|TRBD2
CSAPRLAGHEQYF
TGCAGTGCGCCTAGACTAGCGGGCCACGAGCAGTACTTC
>TRBV12-3/TRBV12-4|many|TRBJ1-1|TRBD1
CASSARTGGGEAFF
TGTGCCAGCAGTGCCCGGACAGGGGGTGGTGAAGCTTTCTTT
>TRBV20-1|few|TRBJ2-3|-
CSAVPRQDSTDTQYF
TGCAGTGCCGTCCCAAGACAGGACAGCACAGATACGCAGTATTTT